Reported below is one TCR beta chain. Described treatment: oral pan-JAK inhibitor, 5-10 mg twice daily. This sample is drawn from a study of CD8+ T cells in alopecia areata. Trimming took 3 bases from V and 4 from J; bases not matched to a gene: 4. This CDR3 contains 14 residues. Per germline, CDR1 SGHRS and CDR2 YFSETQ. Extracted RNA was reverse transcribed, and the resulting cDNA served as sequencing template. Libraries were prepared by immunoSEQ multiplex PCR; TCRdb keeps only in-frame clonotypes and omits some of them. The sample contains about 210,000 clones, less than 45% of which appear only once.

V usage is TRBV5-1 and J usage is TRBJ1-5; TRBD1 aligns across 7 bases. The clonotype comes from a human donor with alopecia areata. This specimen consisted of CD4+ T cells sorted from blood, obtained around week 36, from a patient treated with tofacitinib. The CDR3 DNA sequence: TGCGCCAGCAGCTGGGACAGCTTAAATCAGCCCCAGCATTTT. This translates into CASSWDSLNQPQHF.